Given below is one T cell receptor (beta chain) in context. The data belong to a study of blood T cell repertoires in COVID-19. Overall study: There were acute and convalescent COVID-19 samples, and they came from the United States, Italy and Spain.

Profiling relied on immunoSEQ multiplex PCR, and the TCRdb table lists in-frame clones only, not all of them. The sample comprises roughly 160,000 clones, around four fifths of which are singletons, and around 13% rests with the top ten. This CDR3 contains 15 residues. V dropped 4 bases and J dropped 6; count of bases not matched to a gene: 8. Germline-derived CDR1 and CDR2 are KGHSH and LQKENI. The sample comprised PBMCs or T cells enriched from blood (not recorded which). The chain links TRBV18 to TRBJ1-5; 8 bases fit TRBD1. The sequence came from an older woman who had recovered from COVID-19. In DNA, the CDR3 is TGTGCCAGCTCACGGCTACAGGGGGAGGGTCAGCCCCAGCATTTT. Protein: CASSRLQGEGQPQHF.